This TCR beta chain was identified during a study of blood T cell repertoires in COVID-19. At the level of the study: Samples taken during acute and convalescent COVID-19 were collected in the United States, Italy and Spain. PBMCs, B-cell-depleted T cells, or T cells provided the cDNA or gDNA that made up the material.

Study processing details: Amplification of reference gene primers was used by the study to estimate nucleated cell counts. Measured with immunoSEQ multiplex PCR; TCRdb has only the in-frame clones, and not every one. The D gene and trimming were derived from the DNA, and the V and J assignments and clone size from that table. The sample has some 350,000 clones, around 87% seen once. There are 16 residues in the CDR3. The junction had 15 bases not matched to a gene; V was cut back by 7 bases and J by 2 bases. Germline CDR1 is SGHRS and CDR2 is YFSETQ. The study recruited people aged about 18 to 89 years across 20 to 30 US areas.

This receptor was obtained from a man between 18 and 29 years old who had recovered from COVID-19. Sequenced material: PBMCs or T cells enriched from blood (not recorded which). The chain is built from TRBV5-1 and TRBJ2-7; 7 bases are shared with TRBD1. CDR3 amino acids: CASQPSAGTVTYEQYF. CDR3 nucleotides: TGCGCCAGCCAACCTTCGGCCGGGACAGTTACCTACGAGCAGTACTTC.